This T cell receptor beta chain was sequenced in a study of blood T cell repertoires in COVID-19. The CDR3 length is 13 residues. The V end was cut by 5 bases, the J end by 0 bases, with 8 bases between. The germline CDR1 and CDR2 sequences are SNHLY and FYNNEI. How the authors handled the data: Reference gene primer amplification yielded estimated nucleated cell counts. Sequencing was performed with immunoSEQ multiplex PCR; in TCRdb, only in-frame clones are kept and a portion is missing. Clone size and the V and J calls come from that table; the DNA yielded D and trimming. The sample shows about 270,000 clones, approximately 86% of them seen only once. Details on this clone: Other nucleotide sequences from this sample produce the same CDR3.

The sequencing sample was made of peripheral blood. V and J are TRBV2 and TRBJ2-7; possibly TRBD1 for D (5 bases). The TCR originated in a woman aged 18-30 years with acute or convalescent COVID-19. The CDR3 DNA sequence: TGTGCCAGCAGTAGCGACAGCTCCTACGAGCAGTACTTC. It specifies CASSSDSSYEQYF.